A single sample gave rise to the 20 T cell receptor beta chains below, sequenced in a study of cytomegalovirus exposure and HLA in healthy donors. It was with 60 Vbeta and 13 Jbeta primers that the PCR ran. Produced via immunoSEQ multiplex PCR; TCRdb's table is partial and in-frame only. The sample includes about 150,000 clones, roughly 77% of them seen just once. Sequencing was carried out using PBMCs. These receptors originate from a man under 40 in good health.

The chain combines TRBV18 with TRBJ2-1, with TRBD1 matching 7 bases. Germline CDR1 reads KGHSH; CDR2 reads LQKENI. This CDR3 contains 15 residues. With 3 bases clipped from V and 3 bases from J, the junction kept 5 bases outside the gene matches. CDR3 sequence (DNA): TGTGCCAGCTCACCCCAGGGGGTCGACTACAATGAGCAGTTCTTC. Translating it yields CASSPQGVDYNEQFF.

This chain connects TRBV30 to TRBJ2-5; D remains ambiguous. The J call may be faulty, since TRBJ2-7 better matches the DNA end. This CDR3 contains 11 residues. CDR1 GTSNPN and CDR2 SVGIG come from the germline V gene (reference sequence). The DNA of the CDR3 is TGTGCCTGGAGTGTACGATACGAGCAGTACTTC. This encodes CAWSVRYEQYF.

This rearrangement joins TRBV28 to TRBJ1-2; D is undetermined. Looked up from germline, CDR1 is MDHEN and CDR2 is SYDVKM. This CDR3 spans 14 amino acids. V shed 5 bases and J shed 6 bases, with 16 bases lying between them. Written as DNA, the CDR3 is TGTGCCAGCAGTCTACAGCCGACCTGGGATGGCTACACCTTC. Its translation: CASSLQPTWDGYTF.

The rearrangement joins TRBV5-1 to TRBJ2-7, with TRBD2 identical over 7 bases. Germline V gene lookup returns CDR1 SGHRS and CDR2 YFSETQ. The CDR3 contains 15 residues. V dropped 4 bases and J dropped 5; count of bases not matched to a gene: 12. The CDR3 sequence is CASSLNPGGSNEQYF. The CDR3 DNA is TGCGCCAGCAGCCTTAATCCCGGGGGGTCGAACGAGCAGTACTTC.

The chain employs TRBV7-8 and TRBJ1-5; D is ambiguous. Germline lookup yields CDR1 SGHVS and CDR2 FQNEAQ. V was shortened by 1 base and J by 0 bases, with 10 bases between the two germline ends. CDR3 length: 16 amino acids. The CDR3 DNA sequence: TGTGCCAGCAGCTTAGGGCCAAGTTATAGCAATCAGCCCCAGCATTTT. As protein: CASSLGPSYSNQPQHF.

V usage is TRBV7-9 and J usage is TRBJ2-7; 9 bases agree with TRBD2. There are 16 residues in the CDR3. V was clipped by 5 bases and J by 3 bases; unmatched bases: 11. Germline V gene lookup returns CDR1 SEHNR and CDR2 FQNEAQ (reference sequence). Here the CDR3 DNA reads TGTGCCAGCAGCCCCGCCGGCCTAGCGGGGATCTACGAGCAGTACTTC. Its protein product is CASSPAGLAGIYEQYF.

The rearrangement joins TRBV28 to TRBJ2-7; D remains unclear. The CDR3 is 12 amino acids. Germline CDR1 and CDR2: MDHEN and SYDVKM. V lost 4 bases and J 8 bases, leaving 12 bases between the germline ends. As DNA, the CDR3 is TGTGCCAGCAGTTCTGGAGTGCCCAAGCAGTACTTC. Translating it yields CASSSGVPKQYF. Combining the CDR3 with reference TRBV28 and TRBJ2-7 gives the whole variable domain DVKVTQSSRYLVKRTGEKVFLECVQDMDHENMFWYRQDPGLGLRLIYFSYDVKMKEKGDIPEGYSVSREKKERFSLILESASTNQTSMYLCASSSGVPKQYFGPGTRLTVT.

The CDR3 DNA is TGCGCCAGCAGCTACCGGGACAGGGGGTACACCGGGGAGCTGTTTTTT. Amino acids: CASSYRDRGYTGELFF. This chain links TRBV4-1 with TRBJ2-2; the match to TRBD1 covers 11 bases. The CDR3 sequence is 16 residues long. Germline V CDR1 and CDR2: MGHRA, YSYEKL. With 5 bases clipped from V and 3 bases from J, the junction kept 5 bases outside the gene matches.

The chain employs TRBV30 and TRBJ1-5; D may be TRBD1 (5 bases). The CDR3 length is 13 residues. Deletions cut 0 bases from V and 7 bases from J, with 10 bases between. Per the germline V gene, CDR1 is GTSNPN and CDR2 is SVGIG (reference sequence). DNA of the CDR3: TGTGCCTGGAGTGTTAAGGGGCCCCAGCCCCAGCATTTT. Translating gives CAWSVKGPQPQHF.

As concerns this clone: This sample includes further DNA sequences coding for the same CDR3. V gene TRBV7-9 combines with J gene TRBJ1-1; 7 bases align to TRBD1. The CDR3 is 13 residues long. Germline trimming cut 5 bases from V and 1 base from J; bases unmatched to any gene: 1. The germline V gene has CDR1 SEHNR and CDR2 FQNEAQ (reference sequence). CDR3 sequence reads: CASSRTGNTEAFF. CDR3 DNA sequence: TGTGCCAGCAGCAGGACAGGGAACACTGAAGCTTTCTTT. Combining the CDR3 with reference TRBV7-9 and TRBJ1-1 gives the whole variable domain DTGVSQNPRHKITKRGQNVTFRCDPISEHNRLYWYRQTLGQGPEFLTYFQNEAQLEKSRLLSDRFSAERPKGSFSTLEIQRTEQGDSAMYLCASSRTGNTEAFFGQGTRLTVV.

The chain carries TRBV11-2 and TRBJ2-7; weak D call: TRBD2 (6 bases). The CDR3 has 15 residues. The germline V gene has CDR1 SGHAT and CDR2 FQNNGV. V was pared by 5 bases and J by 3 bases, with 17 bases between. DNA of the CDR3: TGTGCCAGCAGCACGTCCGGGAGTGGCGTCTACGAGCAGTACTTC. This sequence encodes CASSTSGSGVYEQYF.

The chain employs TRBV11-3 and TRBJ2-1; 13 bases line up with TRBD2. The CDR3 runs 19 residues. Germline V CDR1 and CDR2: SGHNT, YENEEA. The junction had 12 bases not matched to a gene; V was cut back by 5 bases and J by 2 bases. The CDR3 protein is CASSRERLAGGTTYNEQFF. Here the CDR3 DNA reads TGTGCCAGCAGCAGAGAAAGACTAGCGGGAGGTACAACCTACAATGAGCAGTTCTTC.

The chain's CDR3 is CASSLLADRGTDTQYF. The CDR3 DNA reads TGTGCCAGCAGTCTCCTGGCGGATCGGGGGACAGATACGCAGTATTTT. The chain has TRBV28 and TRBJ2-3, with D tentatively TRBD2 (6 bases). This CDR3 is 16 amino acids long. Trimming took off 5 bases at V and 3 bases at J, with 18 bases between the two ends. CDR1 MDHEN and CDR2 SYDVKM come from the germline V gene. The full variable domain, with the rest looked up from reference TRBV28 and TRBJ2-3, is DVKVTQSSRYLVKRTGEKVFLECVQDMDHENMFWYRQDPGLGLRLIYFSYDVKMKEKGDIPEGYSVSREKKERFSLILESASTNQTSMYLCASSLLADRGTDTQYFGPGTRLTVL.

The chain employs TRBV27 and TRBJ2-2; no clear D. V dropped 3 bases and J dropped 8 bases, with 7 bases sitting between them. This CDR3 has 12 residues. Germline CDR1 and CDR2: MNHEY and SMNVEV (reference sequence). DNA of the CDR3: TGTGCCAGCAGTTTGTACCGGGGGGAGCTGTTTTTT. It encodes CASSLYRGELFF.

This clone was recorded once. The chain joins TRBV7-8 to TRBJ1-5; possible D gene TRBD1, 5 bases. Germline CDR1 and CDR2: SGHVS and FQNEAQ. The CDR3 is 18 residues long. The V and J ends lost 1 base and 8 bases respectively, with 24 bases between them. The CDR3 region has the DNA TGTGCCAGCAGCTTAGTGGGGTACAAGGGGCAAAGGGAGGAGCCCCAGCATTTT. This sequence encodes CASSLVGYKGQREEPQHF. The variable domain in full, with the rest retrieved from reference TRBV7-8 and TRBJ1-5, is GAGVSQSPRYKVAKRGQDVALRCDPISGHVSLFWYQQALGQGPEFLTYFQNEAQLDKSGLPSDRFFAERPEGSVSTLKIQRTQQEDSAVYLCASSLVGYKGQREEPQHFGDGTRLSIL.

V and J are TRBV5-1 and TRBJ2-7; 9 bases line up with TRBD1. Germline V CDR1 and CDR2: SGHRS, YFSETQ. CDR3 length: 15 residues. With V trimmed by 3 bases and J by 2 bases, 6 bases remained unmatched. The CDR3, as DNA: TGCGCCAGCAGCTACGGGACAGGGCTTACCTACGAGCAGTACTTC. The encoded protein is CASSYGTGLTYEQYF. Combining the CDR3 with reference TRBV5-1 and TRBJ2-7 gives the whole variable domain KAGVTQTPRYLIKTRGQQVTLSCSPISGHRSVSWYQQTPGQGLQFLFEYFSETQRNKGNFPGRFSGRQFSNSRSEMNVSTLELGDSALYLCASSYGTGLTYEQYFGPGTRLTVT.

The J gene is TRBJ2-3, the V gene TRBV4-3, with 12 bases matching TRBD2. V was clipped by 4 bases and J by 3 bases; unmatched bases: 14. The CDR3 totals 19 residues. CDR1 and CDR2 from the germline V gene are LGHNA and YSLEER. The CDR3 sequence: CASSPRGTSGLGSTDTQYF. CDR3 DNA sequence: TGCGCCAGCAGCCCTAGGGGGACTAGCGGGCTCGGAAGTACAGATACGCAGTATTTT.

J is TRBJ1-1 and V is TRBV10-3; 7 bases fit TRBD1. Germline CDR1 ENHRY, CDR2 SYGVKD. Trimming took 0 bases from V and 3 from J; bases not matched to a gene: 4. CDR3 length equals 15 residues. The CDR3 here is CAISESPRGDTEAFF. The CDR3 DNA reads TGTGCCATCAGTGAGTCCCCCAGGGGGGACACTGAAGCTTTCTTT.

The V call is TRBV27, the J call TRBJ2-3; TRBD2 matches at 8 bases. The ends lost 4 bases at V and 8 bases at J; junction bases unmatched: 11. Germline V lookup: CDR1 MNHEY, CDR2 SMNVEV (reference sequence). This CDR3 spans 15 amino acids. As DNA, the CDR3 is TGTGCCAGCAGTTCCGTCGCGGGAGGCCTCGGTACGCAGTATTTT. It translates to CASSSVAGGLGTQYF.

The rearrangement joins TRBV19 to TRBJ1-5; 8 bases line up with TRBD1. The CDR3 loop spans 14 amino acids. V lost 5 bases, J lost 6 bases, and 6 bases stayed unmatched. CDR1 and CDR2 from the germline V gene are LNHDA and SQIVND (reference sequence). The CDR3 spells CASSVDRGRQPQHF. CDR3 nucleotide sequence: TGTGCCAGTAGTGTTGACAGGGGTCGTCAGCCCCAGCATTTT.